This record covers a single T cell receptor beta chain. The V gene's germline CDR1 is SGHTA and CDR2 FQGTGA. V was pared by 2 bases and J by 2 bases, with 17 bases between. The length of the CDR3 is 17 residues. A history of autoimmune disease or systemic immunosuppression excluded patients. Only in-frame clones appear in the TCRdb table, and some are missing; sequencing was by immunoSEQ multiplex PCR. The sample includes about 77,000 clones, approximately 83% of them seen just once. The sample comes from a study of OX40 agonist ivuxolimab in advanced cancers. Source: CD4+ or CD8+ T cells sorted from blood, taken in a trial of the OX40 agonist ivuxolimab. The receptor was isolated from an adult with an advanced solid tumor such as melanoma, head and neck, liver or kidney cancer. The V call is TRBV7-3, the J call TRBJ2-3; D may be TRBD2 (7 bases). The chain's CDR3 is CASSLDQAGTTTDTQYF. The CDR3 DNA follows: TGTGCCAGCAGCTTAGATCAAGCGGGGACAACCACAGATACGCAGTATTTT.